One and the same sample provided the 21 T cell receptor beta chains below, sequenced in a study of shared clonotypes between healthy human individuals. This table comes from immunoSEQ multiplex PCR, and its TCRdb copy is limited to in-frame clones, with some not included. The sample lists around 700,000 clones; around 73% were seen once. Sequencing used memory CD4+ T cells sorted from blood. As to subset: CD45RA-negative fraction. All receptors come from a woman in her twenties or thirties in good health.

This rearrangement joins TRBV6-1 to TRBJ2-7, with TRBD1 matching 7 bases. J was trimmed by 3 bases and V by 6 bases; bases with no gene match: 8. The CDR3 has 14 residues. Germline values: CDR1 MNHNS, CDR2 SASEGT. CDR3 in amino acids: CASSDPGQRYEQYF. The CDR3 DNA reads as TGTGCCAGCAGCGATCCGGGACAGCGCTACGAGCAGTACTTC.

A word on this clone: The junction does not match germline at one end; this may be a read error. This chain links TRBV10-3 with TRBJ1-5; D is ambiguous. The CDR3 is made up of 13 amino acids. The V gene's germline CDR1 is ENHRY and CDR2 SYGVKD. In nucleotides, the CDR3 is TGTGCCATTAGCTACGAACTGAATCAGCCCCGGCATTTT. Its translation: CAISYELNQPRHF.

The chain combines TRBV6-1 with TRBJ2-2; TRBD1 is a possible D gene (6 bases). The CDR3 extends over 14 amino acids. Between the trimmed V and J ends, which lost 6 bases and 6 bases, there was a span of 14 bases. Germline V gene lookup returns CDR1 MNHNS and CDR2 SASEGT. The CDR3 DNA reads as TGTGCCAGCAGGGGAACAGGGTCCCCCGGGGAGCTGTTTTTT. As protein: CASRGTGSPGELFF.

The V call is TRBV27, the J call TRBJ2-1; 8 positions match TRBD1. From germline, CDR1 is MNHEY and CDR2 SMNVEV (reference sequence). The CDR3 is 16 residues long. Trimming removed 3 bases from V and 7 bases from J; junction bases left unmatched: 11. The CDR3, as DNA: TGTGCCAGCAGTTTCACGACAGGGGCTGGGGCTAATGAGCAGTTCTTC. Amino acids: CASSFTTGAGANEQFF.

The rearrangement uses TRBV6-5 and TRBJ2-7; 8 nucleotides match TRBD1. Trimming at V came to 2 bases and at J to 6 bases, leaving 12 bases not matched to a gene. Germline V CDR1 and CDR2: MNHEY, SVGAGI. The CDR3 loop spans 16 amino acids. The CDR3, as DNA: TGTGCCAGCAGTTACGCCACAAGGCAGGGGGCTGGCGAGCAGTACTTC. Translating it yields CASSYATRQGAGEQYF.

The J gene is TRBJ2-1, the V gene TRBV30; no firm D call. The CDR3 extends over 15 amino acids. The germline V and J ends were trimmed by 2 bases and 6 bases, with 17 bases remaining between them. CDR1 is GTSNPN and CDR2 is SVGIG in the germline V gene (reference sequence). The CDR3 coding sequence is TGTGCCTGGAGTTTGGCGGCCGACTTCTCCAATGAGCAGTTCTTC. It codes for CAWSLAADFSNEQFF.

This clone was counted a single time. The chain has TRBV7-3 and TRBJ2-1; D uncertain. V shed 5 bases and J shed 5 bases, with 10 bases lying between them. Germline V gene lookup returns CDR1 SGHTA and CDR2 FQGTGA. The CDR3 sequence is 13 residues long. CDR3 residues: CASSRQQNNEQFF. CDR3 DNA sequence: TGTGCCAGCAGCAGGCAACAGAACAATGAGCAGTTCTTC.

This clone appeared many times. The rearrangement links TRBV7-3 to TRBJ2-1; TRBD2 aligns across 10 bases. J was trimmed by 4 bases and V by 5 bases; bases with no gene match: 5. Germline-derived CDR1 and CDR2 are SGHTA and FQGTGA. The CDR3 has 15 residues. CDR3 sequence (DNA): TGTGCCAGCAGCCCCGGGACTAGCGAATACAATGAGCAGTTCTTC. Residues: CASSPGTSEYNEQFF.

CDR3 loop: CASNLLAGVRNEQFF. The CDR3 DNA reads as TGTGCCAGCAACCTACTAGCGGGAGTCAGGAATGAGCAGTTCTTC. This sequence joins TRBV2 and TRBJ2-1, with 11 bases lining up with TRBD2. The CDR3 has 15 residues. Germline CDR1 and CDR2: SNHLY and FYNNEI. Trimming at V came to 7 bases and at J to 7 bases, leaving 9 bases not matched to a gene. The complete variable domain, with remaining parts taken from reference TRBV2 and TRBJ2-1, reads EPEVTQTPSHQVTQMGQEVILRCVPISNHLYFYWYRQILGQKVEFLVSFYNNEISEKSEIFDDQFSVERPDGSNFTLKIRSTKLEDSAMYFCASNLLAGVRNEQFFGPGTRLTVL.

This clone was detected a few times. This chain connects TRBV4-2 to TRBJ2-1; D not certain. Germline loops: CDR1 LGHNA, CDR2 YNFKEQ. CDR3 length: 15 amino acids. Trimming took 5 bases from V and 8 from J, leaving 19 bases between them. The CDR3 nucleotides read TGTGCCAGCAGCTTCGAGGCACACACAATCGATGAGCAGTTCTTC. As protein: CASSFEAHTIDEQFF.

This rearrangement joins TRBV5-5 to TRBJ1-5; D is possibly TRBD1 (5 bases). The CDR3 is made up of 14 amino acids. Germline V CDR1 and CDR2: SGHKS, YYEKEE (reference sequence). V dropped 0 bases and J dropped 7 bases, with 11 bases sitting between them. The CDR3 loop reads CASSLAGGRQPQHF. CDR3 in DNA: TGTGCCAGCAGCTTGGCGGGGGGTAGACAGCCCCAGCATTTT.

This clone was counted a few times. The gene calls are TRBV7-8 and TRBJ1-5; 7 bases match TRBD1. Germline V lookup: CDR1 SGHVS, CDR2 FQNEAQ. The V gene end was trimmed by 4 bases and the J gene end by 7 bases; junction bases not matched to a gene: 19. The CDR3 runs 18 residues. The CDR3 sequence is CASSSNRQGSLGRQPQHF. DNA for the CDR3: TGTGCCAGCAGCTCCAATCGACAGGGAAGTTTGGGAAGACAGCCCCAGCATTTT.

The chain couples TRBV28 to TRBJ2-5; a possible D gene is TRBD1 (6 bases). This CDR3 spans 13 amino acids. V lost 6 bases to trimming and J lost 5 bases, with 13 bases between them. Germline V gives CDR1 MDHEN, CDR2 SYDVKM. The CDR3 DNA sequence: TGTGCCAGCAGCGTACAGGGTTGGGAGACCCAGTACTTC. It translates to CASSVQGWETQYF.

The count of this clone is one. The chain is built from TRBV4-2 and TRBJ2-1; 15 bases line up with TRBD2. V shed 3 bases, J shed 6 bases, and the junction held 21 bases outside the gene matches. The CDR3 has 22 residues. Germline CDR1 LGHNA, CDR2 YNFKEQ. CDR3 nucleotides: TGTGCCAGCAGCCAGGTCAGAGGACTAGCGGGAGGGCCCCGATCGGGGCCCAATGAGCAGTTCTTC. Translated, it gives CASSQVRGLAGGPRSGPNEQFF.

The V call is TRBV7-7, the J call TRBJ2-1; either TRBD1 or TRBD2 may supply D (5 bases each). In germline, CDR1 is SSHAT, CDR2 FNYEAQ (reference sequence). The CDR3 has 16 residues. V shed 5 bases and J shed 5 bases, with 19 bases lying between them. The CDR3 DNA sequence: TGTGCCAGCAGCCCATTATCGGGACGGCTAGACAATGAGCAGTTCTTC. It codes for CASSPLSGRLDNEQFF.

The chain has TRBV29-1 and TRBJ2-6; D possibly matches TRBD1 or TRBD2 (6 bases each). CDR3 length: 14 amino acids. V was trimmed by 5 bases and J by 3 bases, leaving 11 bases between them. Looked up from germline, CDR1 is SQVTM and CDR2 is ANQGSEA. CDR3 sequence (DNA): TGCAGCGTTAGCAGGGGAGGTGGGGCCAACGTCCTGACTTTC. Its protein is CSVSRGGGANVLTF.

This sequence joins TRBV28 and TRBJ2-1; TRBD1 aligns across 9 bases. There are 16 residues in the CDR3. The V segment lost 3 bases and the J segment 7 bases; nucleotides outside the gene matches: 10. The germline gives CDR1 MDHEN, CDR2 SYDVKM. The CDR3 DNA sequence: TGTGCCAGCAGTTTCAGGACAGGGGTGGCTTGGAATGAGCAGTTCTTC. It specifies CASSFRTGVAWNEQFF.

The chain employs TRBV4-1 and TRBJ2-2; 15 bases fit TRBD2. Trimming took 4 bases from V and 8 from J; bases not matched to a gene: 5. This CDR3 region has 16 residues. Germline lookup yields CDR1 MGHRA and CDR2 YSYEKL. CDR3 bases: TGCGCCAGCAGCCGGGGACTAGCGGGAGGCGTGGGGGAGCTGTTTTTT. Protein: CASSRGLAGGVGELFF.

The chain joins TRBV19 to TRBJ1-1; 8 nucleotides match TRBD1. Germline CDR1 LNHDA, CDR2 SQIVND (reference sequence). V lost 5 bases to trimming and J lost 7 bases; unmatched junction nucleotides: 9. The CDR3 is 14 residues long. The CDR3 nucleotides are TGTGCCAGTAGTTATCAGGGGGCAGTCGTTGAAGCTTTCTTT. Protein sequence: CASSYQGAVVEAFF.

The gene calls are TRBV10-3 and TRBJ1-1, with D possibly matching TRBD1 (5 bases). The CDR3 length is 16 residues. The ends were cut back, 6 bases at V and 2 bases at J, with 19 bases in the middle. In germline, CDR1 is ENHRY, CDR2 SYGVKD. As DNA, the CDR3 is TGTGCCATCAGACAGGCCGTGGGAGGGACCAACACTGAAGCTTTCTTT. Translated, it gives CAIRQAVGGTNTEAFF.

V usage is TRBV5-4 and J usage is TRBJ2-5, with D maybe TRBD1 (8 bases). The CDR3 length is 15 residues. The germline V and J ends were trimmed by 1 base and 3 bases, with 13 bases remaining between them. CDR1 is SGHNT, CDR2 YYREEE, per germline (reference sequence). The CDR3 region is CASSLTGGGEETQYF. As DNA, the CDR3 is TGTGCCAGCAGCTTGACAGGGGGAGGGGAAGAGACCCAGTACTTC.